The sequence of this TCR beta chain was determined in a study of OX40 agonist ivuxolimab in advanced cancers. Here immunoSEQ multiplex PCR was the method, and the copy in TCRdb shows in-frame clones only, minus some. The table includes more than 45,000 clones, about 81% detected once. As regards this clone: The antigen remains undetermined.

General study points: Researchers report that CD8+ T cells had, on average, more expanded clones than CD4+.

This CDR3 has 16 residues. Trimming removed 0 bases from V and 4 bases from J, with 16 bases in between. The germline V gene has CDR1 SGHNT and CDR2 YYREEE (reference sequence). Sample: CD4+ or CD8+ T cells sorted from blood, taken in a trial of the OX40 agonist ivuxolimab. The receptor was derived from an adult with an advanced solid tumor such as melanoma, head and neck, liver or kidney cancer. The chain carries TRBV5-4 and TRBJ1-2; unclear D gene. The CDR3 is CASSLAAELRTYGYTF. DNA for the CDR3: TGTGCCAGCAGCTTGGCGGCAGAGCTTAGGACCTATGGCTACACCTTC.